This TCR beta chain emerged from a study of cytomegalovirus exposure and HLA in healthy donors (dated by TCRdb to between 2016 and 2019). Describing the broader study: An earlier analysis of about 560 of the donors reported around 280 Gb of sequence data and 117 million unique TCR beta sequences obtained from approximately 180 million T cells. An early release covering 550 to 650 HLA-typed donors comprised about 300 gigabases of sequencing data and approximately 85 million unique TCR sequences. Of the roughly 400 genotyped donors, roughly 76% were placed in the genetic ancestry cluster associated with self-reported Caucasian donors. The study aimed to test whether cataloging public T cell receptors could reveal signatures of past pathogen exposure. Using immunosequencing, the study profiled T cell repertoires from around 680 subjects and related those repertoires to cytomegalovirus serostatus. Along with the roughly 670-subject first cohort, a separate validation cohort of over a hundred different subjects was used. To predict cytomegalovirus infection status, the study brought together high-throughput TCR immunosequencing, statistical association of individual TCRs with disease status, and machine learning. A later analysis re-examined previously published TCR beta repertoires from more than 600 donors and added high-resolution HLA genotyping to investigate patterns of TCR occurrence. Rather than drawing on any new phenotypic data, the later analysis identified candidate immune exposures from TCR beta sequences and the way those sequences occurred across donors. In an earlier analysis of a few hundred of the donors, high-throughput TCR beta sequencing was used to judge whether each TCR beta V gene segment behaved as functional or pseudogenic. Donor age, sex, ethnicity and CMV serostatus were compiled together with the repertoire data. A later genetic analysis took genome-wide SNP genotypes for about 65% of the roughly 670 donors and used that subset as a discovery cohort. Every repertoire in the discovery cohort had been generated on one and the same sequencing platform. HLA typing included class I and class II loci at four-digit resolution. The number of typed donors differed by locus: roughly 629-640 for A, B, C, DRB1 and DQB1; 522 for DQA1; 606 for DPA1; and around 470 for DPB1. Four to six DR-DQ haplotypes were handled as single units for association and clustering, since linkage in the cohort was strong. On average, around 200,000 unique TCR beta nucleotide sequences were sequenced per donor among 398 genotyped donors of the cohort, with roughly 18% of those sequences being non-productive.

The library was made by the immunoSEQ multiplex PCR assay. The multiplex PCR relied on a mix of 60 forward primers for TCR Vbeta segments and 13 reverse primers for TCR Jbeta segments. The CDR3 region of rearranged TCR beta genes was amplified from genomic DNA with a multiplex PCR assay. The Illumina HiSeq System was used to sequence the amplified TCR beta libraries as 87-base-pair reads. On the study's bioinformatics: A later analysis tallied about 77 million unique TCR beta chains across the 600 to 700 repertoires, and approximately 11 million of those chains were shared by two or more donors. Raw reads were error-corrected and collapsed into unique sequences by a nearest-neighbor algorithm in which closely related sequences were merged to remove PCR and sequencing errors. Alignment of CDR3 sequences to IMGT reference sequences was used to assign V, D and J gene segments. For a sequence to be retained, a match of at least six nucleotides was required to both a V gene segment and a J gene segment. A rearrangement counted as productive if the CDR3 had no stop codons and remained in frame with V and J, and every other rearrangement counted as non-productive. Following IMGT convention, CDR3 was defined as the stretch from the second conserved V-encoded cysteine up to the conserved J-encoded phenylalanine. The earlier analysis of 500 to 600 of the donors excluded sequences that lacked an unambiguous match to a single V gene segment. An earlier analysis of several hundred of the donors called V segments functional above 56.7% productive rearrangements and segregating when the between-donor standard deviation exceeded 5%. A statistical classification framework was built to diagnose cytomegalovirus status from the catalog of TCR beta chain sequences. A later analysis assigned V and J genes by comparing TCR nucleotide sequences with IMGT/GENE-DB human TR gene sequences. A later analysis assigned CDR3 sequences and most-parsimonious VDJ recombination scenarios with the TCRdist pipeline. In a later analysis, each TCR beta chain was defined by its CDR3 amino acid sequence together with its V-gene family, and reads lacking a unique V-gene family were excluded. As a way to deal with suspected cross-contamination and a sequencing artifact, a later analysis dropped over 550 nucleotide sequences that were highly shared and had low generation probability. A later analysis calculated a clonal expansion index for each public chain from normalized within-repertoire ranks of inferred template counts. In a later analysis, generation probabilities were computed with a VDJ recombination model fitted to out-of-frame rearrangements, and the resulting probabilities were checked against IGoR. In a later analysis, TCR-TCR, TCR-HLA and TCR-CMV co-occurrence was scored with hypergeometric tests, and a repertoire-size bias correction was applied to TCR pairs. To estimate false discovery rates, a later analysis permuted the HLA or CMV assignments 20 times. In a later analysis, co-occurring TCRs were grouped using DBSCAN, and TCRdist sequence similarity was added for clustering within HLA-allele-positive subsets. Repertoires with fewer than 30,000 or more than 120,000 public chains were left out of co-occurrence clustering, as were about 5 repertoires with anomalous nucleotide sharing. TCRdb re-hosts the immuneACCESS table, in-frame sequences only. Its copies lack some clones; in the studies checked, an unresolved V gene accounts for under half of them, and the cause for the rest is not known. The DNA was the basis for D and trimming; V, J and clone size are from that table. Recorded for this sample are roughly 140,000 clones; over 60% of them occurred a single time. The top ten constitute 6.8% of the sample.

General conclusions and limits of the study: Some IMGT-functional V segments, including TRBV6-2 and TRBV6-3, could not be told apart with the 87-base-pair reads, so those segments were excluded. According to a later genetic analysis, donors in an Asian-associated ancestry cluster had fewer N-insertions in productive TCRs than the approximately 610-donor mean. Roughly uniform sequencing depth across donors was assumed in presence/absence analyses, although this assumption may not hold. This cohort had only TCR beta chains sequenced, and the lack of alpha or paired-chain data limited which features could be detected. In a later analysis, HLA-associated TCR beta chains showed more clonal expansion and lower generation probabilities than non-associated chains that were equally common. According to a later analysis, TCR association rates differed among HLA loci, with DRB1 alleles showing the most associated TCRs and HLA-C alleles showing the fewest. V-gene and J-gene trimming of TCR beta chains was associated with a missense DCLRE1C variant in a later genetic analysis, and the association was replicated in an independent cohort. Most TCR sequences were observed very rarely across donors, whereas some public TCRs were present in many individuals. A total of about 150 TCR beta chains were listed by the study as associated with cytomegalovirus. Immune exposure information for the cohort was limited to CMV serostatus. A later analysis found that most CMV-associated TCR beta chains appeared HLA-restricted, with HLA associations seemingly driven largely by CMV exposure. Several of the top co-occurrence clusters appeared to be linked to parvovirus B19, influenza, CMV and Epstein-Barr virus, according to a later analysis. Linkage disequilibrium might explain the correlated functional status among segregating V segments, but an unknown experimental factor could not be excluded. A later analysis associated about 17,000 TCR beta sequences with specific HLA alleles at a false discovery rate of 0.05. A further reported finding was that TCR beta sequences accurately predicted the HLA-A and HLA-B alleles for most subjects in the first cohort. Cytomegalovirus status was reported to be diagnosed by the classifier with high specificity and sensitivity in both the original and validation cohorts. Because counts were too low, 15 to 20 rarely observed V segments, including chromosome 9 orphons, were left out of the earlier analysis of some 600 of the donors. In vitro tests confirmed that three of the cytomegalovirus-associated TCR beta chains recognize cytomegalovirus antigens. A cluster of highly shared sequence variants was judged likely to be a technical artifact of the sequencing pipeline. The authors suggested that the approach could potentially be generalized to other disease states and immunological phenotypes. Broadly in line with IMGT annotations, most TCR beta V segments showed up in productive rearrangements about 87% or about 30% of the time in an earlier analysis of several hundred of the donors. When HLA alleles, especially DR and DQ, strongly co-occurred, TCR associations were difficult to assign to individual alleles. Because HLA typing was missing for some donors at each locus, association tests included only the typed subset.

The cohort consisted of 666 healthy bone marrow donors. Cohort members were all nominally healthy when sampled, although unrecorded immune exposures were likely present. The donor tested CMV seropositive and was one of the 289 seropositive cohort members. A peripheral blood sample was provided by each donor, and peripheral blood mononuclear cells were used for TCR beta sequencing. Genomic DNA was extracted from the blood cell samples with the Qiagen DNeasy Blood Extraction Kit. The germline V gene supplies CDR1 SGHAT and CDR2 FQNNGV. Trimming takes 5 bases off V and 1 base off J; junction bases not matched to a gene: 11. CDR3 length: 16 amino acids, cysteine to phenylalanine. The kept DNA is CDR3 alone, 48 bases in frame from the first base. On this clone itself: What this receptor recognizes is not known. Nothing much larger sits one base from this clone, and base qualities are not available.

Material: PBMCs. The chain employs TRBV11-2 and TRBJ2-7; the central 7 bases match TRBD2. The source is a man in his forties in good health and CMV-seropositive. The DNA sequence reads TGTGCCAGCAGCCCACAACGGGCTAGCGGATCCTACGAGCAGTACTTC. This codes for CASSPQRASGSYEQYF.